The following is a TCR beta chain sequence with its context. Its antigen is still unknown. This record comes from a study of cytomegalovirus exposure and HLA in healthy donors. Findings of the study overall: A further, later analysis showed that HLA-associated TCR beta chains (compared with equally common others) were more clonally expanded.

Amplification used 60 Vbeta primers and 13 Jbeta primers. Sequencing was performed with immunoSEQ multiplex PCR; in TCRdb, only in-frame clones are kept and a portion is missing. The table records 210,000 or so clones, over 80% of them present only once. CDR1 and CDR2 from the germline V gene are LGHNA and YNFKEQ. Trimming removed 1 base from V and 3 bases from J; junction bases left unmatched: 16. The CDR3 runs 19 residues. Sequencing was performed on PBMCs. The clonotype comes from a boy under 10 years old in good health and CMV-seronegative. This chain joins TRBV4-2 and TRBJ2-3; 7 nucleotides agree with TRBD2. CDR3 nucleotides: TGTGCCAGCAGCCAAGTCATGGGACCTACGCAGGGAGGGACAGATACGCAGTATTTT. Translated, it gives CASSQVMGPTQGGTDTQYF.